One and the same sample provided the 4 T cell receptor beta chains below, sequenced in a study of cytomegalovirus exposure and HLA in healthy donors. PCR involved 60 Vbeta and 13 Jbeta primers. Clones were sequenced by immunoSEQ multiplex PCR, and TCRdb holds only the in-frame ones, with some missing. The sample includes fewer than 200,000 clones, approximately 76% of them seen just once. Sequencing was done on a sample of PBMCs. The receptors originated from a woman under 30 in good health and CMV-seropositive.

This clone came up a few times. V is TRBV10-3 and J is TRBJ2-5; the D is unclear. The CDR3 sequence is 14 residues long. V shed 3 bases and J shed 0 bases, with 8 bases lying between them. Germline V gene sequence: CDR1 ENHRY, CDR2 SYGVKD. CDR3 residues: CAISDPSNQETQYF. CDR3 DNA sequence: TGTGCCATCAGTGACCCGTCTAACCAAGAGACCCAGTACTTC.

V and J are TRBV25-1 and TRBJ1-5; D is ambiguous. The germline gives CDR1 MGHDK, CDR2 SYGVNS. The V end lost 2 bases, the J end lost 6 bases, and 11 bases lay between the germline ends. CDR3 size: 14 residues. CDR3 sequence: CASSEKREVQPQHF. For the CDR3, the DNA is TGTGCCAGCAGTGAAAAAAGAGAGGTTCAGCCCCAGCATTTT.

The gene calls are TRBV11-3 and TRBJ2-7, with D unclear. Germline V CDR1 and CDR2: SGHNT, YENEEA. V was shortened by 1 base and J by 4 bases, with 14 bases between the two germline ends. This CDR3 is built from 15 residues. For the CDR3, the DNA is TGTGCCAGCAGCTTAGGAACGGATCCCGGGTACGAGCAGTACTTC. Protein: CASSLGTDPGYEQYF.

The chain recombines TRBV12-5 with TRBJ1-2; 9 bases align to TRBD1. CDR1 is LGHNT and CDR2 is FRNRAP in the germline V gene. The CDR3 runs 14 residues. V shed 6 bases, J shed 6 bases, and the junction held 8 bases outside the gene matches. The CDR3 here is CASGPEQGADGYTF. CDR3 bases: TGTGCTAGTGGCCCCGAACAGGGGGCGGATGGCTACACCTTC.